This T cell receptor (beta chain) was identified during a study of blood T cells in healthy people across ages. Overall study results and limits: It was not possible, with unsorted PBMCs, to conclusively compare naive and antigen-experienced cells.

Sample-barcoded 5' priming and a J-beta primer mix drove a second PCR of roughly 7 to 11 cycles. TCRdb reanalysed the 5' RACE reads using MiXCR and keeps one entry per CDR3 protein. Seen here are about 1.8 million distinct CDR3 sequences, roughly 50% observed once, and the top ten hold 2% to 2.5%. This clonotype was found once. Its antigen is unknown. With 4 bases clipped from V and 1 base from J, the junction kept 20 bases outside the gene matches. The CDR3 is 20 amino acids. Germline values: CDR1 SGHVS, CDR2 FNYEAQ. V and J are TRBV7-6 and TRBJ1-1, with 8 positions matching TRBD1. The sample taken for sequencing was blood. This clonotype was sampled from a woman aged 40 to 49 in good health. The CDR3 DNA reads as TGTGCCAGCAGCTCTAACTGGACAGGGAACACCCATCTAAGGAACACTGAAGCTTTCTTT. Amino acid sequence: CASSSNWTGNTHLRNTEAFF.